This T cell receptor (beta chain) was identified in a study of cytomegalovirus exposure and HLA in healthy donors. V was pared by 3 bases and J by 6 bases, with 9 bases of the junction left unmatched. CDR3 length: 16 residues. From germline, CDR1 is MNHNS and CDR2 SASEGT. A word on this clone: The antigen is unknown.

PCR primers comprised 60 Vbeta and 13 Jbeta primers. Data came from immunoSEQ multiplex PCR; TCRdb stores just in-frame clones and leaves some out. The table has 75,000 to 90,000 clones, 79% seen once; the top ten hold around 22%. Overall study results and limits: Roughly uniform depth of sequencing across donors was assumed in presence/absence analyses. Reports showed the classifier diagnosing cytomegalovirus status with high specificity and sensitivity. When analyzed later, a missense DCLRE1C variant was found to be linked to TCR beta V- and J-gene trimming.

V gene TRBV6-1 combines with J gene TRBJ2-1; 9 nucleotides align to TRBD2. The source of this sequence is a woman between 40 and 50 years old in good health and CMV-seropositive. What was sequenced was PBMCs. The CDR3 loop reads CASSDTLGRGGNEQFF. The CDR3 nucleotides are TGTGCCAGCAGTGATACCCTCGGGCGGGGGGGCAATGAGCAGTTCTTC.